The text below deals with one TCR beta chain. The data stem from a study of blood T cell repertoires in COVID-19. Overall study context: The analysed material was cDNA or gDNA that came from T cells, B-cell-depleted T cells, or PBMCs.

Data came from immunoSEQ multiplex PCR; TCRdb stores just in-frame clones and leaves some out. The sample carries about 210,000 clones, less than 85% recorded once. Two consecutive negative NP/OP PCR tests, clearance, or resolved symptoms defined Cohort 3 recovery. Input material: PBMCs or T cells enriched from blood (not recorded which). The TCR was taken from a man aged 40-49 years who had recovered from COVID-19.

CDR3 DNA sequence: TGTGCCAGCAGCCCACTCCCCGGGACAGGACAGTACGAGCAGTACTTC. Translated, it gives CASSPLPGTGQYEQYF. The gene calls are TRBV28 and TRBJ2-7, with 8 bases identical to TRBD1. With 6 bases clipped from V and 4 bases from J, the junction kept 14 bases outside the gene matches. This CDR3 spans 16 amino acids. Germline values: CDR1 MDHEN, CDR2 SYDVKM.